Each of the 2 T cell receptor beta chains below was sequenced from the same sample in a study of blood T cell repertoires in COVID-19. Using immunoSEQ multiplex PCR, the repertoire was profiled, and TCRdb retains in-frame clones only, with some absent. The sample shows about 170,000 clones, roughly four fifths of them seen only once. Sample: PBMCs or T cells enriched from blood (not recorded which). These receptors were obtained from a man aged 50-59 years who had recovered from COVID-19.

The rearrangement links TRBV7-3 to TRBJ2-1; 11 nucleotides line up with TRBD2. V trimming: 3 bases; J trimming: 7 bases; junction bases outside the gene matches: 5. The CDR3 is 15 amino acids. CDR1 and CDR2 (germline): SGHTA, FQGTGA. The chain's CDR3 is CASSFSGGARNEQFF. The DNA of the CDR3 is TGTGCCAGCAGCTTTAGCGGGGGGGCCAGGAATGAGCAGTTCTTC. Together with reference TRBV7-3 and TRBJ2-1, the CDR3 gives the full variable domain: GAGVSQTPSNKVTEKGKYVELRCDPISGHTALYWYRQSLGQGPEFLIYFQGTGAADDSGLPNDRFFAVRPEGSVSTLKIQRTERGDSAVYLCASSFSGGARNEQFFGPGTRLTVL.

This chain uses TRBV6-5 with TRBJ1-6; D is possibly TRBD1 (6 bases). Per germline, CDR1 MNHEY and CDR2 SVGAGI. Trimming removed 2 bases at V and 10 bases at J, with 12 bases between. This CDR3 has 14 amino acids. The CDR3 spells CASSYSGGQSPLHF. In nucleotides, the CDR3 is TGTGCCAGCAGTTACAGCGGGGGGCAGTCACCCCTCCACTTT.